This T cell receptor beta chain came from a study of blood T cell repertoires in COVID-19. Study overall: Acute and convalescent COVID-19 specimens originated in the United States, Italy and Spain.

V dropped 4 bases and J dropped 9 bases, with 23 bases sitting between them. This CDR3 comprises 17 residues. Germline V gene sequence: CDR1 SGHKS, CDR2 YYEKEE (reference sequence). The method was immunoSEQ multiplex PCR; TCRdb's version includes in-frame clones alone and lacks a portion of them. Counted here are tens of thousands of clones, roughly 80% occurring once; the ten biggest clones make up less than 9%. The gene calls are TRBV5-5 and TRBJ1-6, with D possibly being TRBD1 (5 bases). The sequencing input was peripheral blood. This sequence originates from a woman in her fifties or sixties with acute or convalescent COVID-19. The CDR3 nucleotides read TGTGCCAGCAGCCCCCTTGGGGGTCGGGGGGTCGGTTCACCCCTCCACTTT. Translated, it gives CASSPLGGRGVGSPLHF.